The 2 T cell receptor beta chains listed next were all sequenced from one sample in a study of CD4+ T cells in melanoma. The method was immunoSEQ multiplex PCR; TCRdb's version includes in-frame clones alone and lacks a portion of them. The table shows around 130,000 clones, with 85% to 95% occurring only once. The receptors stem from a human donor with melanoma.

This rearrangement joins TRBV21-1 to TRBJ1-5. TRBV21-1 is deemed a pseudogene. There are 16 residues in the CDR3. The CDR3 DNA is TGTGCCAGCAGCAAGGTCTCACGAGGGAACCATCAGCCCCAGCATTTT. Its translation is CASSKVSRGNHQPQHF.

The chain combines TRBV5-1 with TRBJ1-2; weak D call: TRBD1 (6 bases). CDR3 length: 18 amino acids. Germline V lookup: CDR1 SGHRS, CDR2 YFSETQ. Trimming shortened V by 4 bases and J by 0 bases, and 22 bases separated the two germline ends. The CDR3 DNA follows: TGCGCCAGCAGCCCTCGAGGACAGACCCTACAATCTAACTATGGCTACACCTTC. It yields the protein CASSPRGQTLQSNYGYTF.